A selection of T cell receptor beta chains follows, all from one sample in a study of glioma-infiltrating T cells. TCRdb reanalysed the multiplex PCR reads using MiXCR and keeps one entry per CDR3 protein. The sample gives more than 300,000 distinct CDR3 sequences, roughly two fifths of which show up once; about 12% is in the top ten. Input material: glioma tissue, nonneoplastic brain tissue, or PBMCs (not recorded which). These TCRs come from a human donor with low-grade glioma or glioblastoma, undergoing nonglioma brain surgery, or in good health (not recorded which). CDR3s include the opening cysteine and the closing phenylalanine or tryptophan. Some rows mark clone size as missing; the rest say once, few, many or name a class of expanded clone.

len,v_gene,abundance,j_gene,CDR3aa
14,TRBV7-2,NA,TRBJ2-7,CASSRGQSLYEQYF
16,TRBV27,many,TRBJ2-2,CASSFLGFANTGELFF
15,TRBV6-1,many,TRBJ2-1,CASSPPRRTPNEQFF
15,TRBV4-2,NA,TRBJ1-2,CASSHPGLNDYGYTF
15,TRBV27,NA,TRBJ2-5,CASSLGRADGENQYF
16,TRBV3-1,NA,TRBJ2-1,CASSQPLRSSYNEQFF
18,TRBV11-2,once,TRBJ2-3,CASSFAPLVEASTDTQYF
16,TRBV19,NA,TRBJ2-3,CASKTSGRIVTDTQYF
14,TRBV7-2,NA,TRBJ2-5,CASSSERYEATQYF
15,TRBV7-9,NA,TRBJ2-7,CASSLHGGTTYEQYF
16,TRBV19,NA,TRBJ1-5,CASSMLGQGSGQPQHF
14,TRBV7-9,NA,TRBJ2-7,CASSSSGTVYEQYF
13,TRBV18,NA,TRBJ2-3,CASLDSLTDTQYF
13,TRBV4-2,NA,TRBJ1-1,CASRSSGWTEAFF
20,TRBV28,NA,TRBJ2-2,CASTPTGTSGRALSIGELFF
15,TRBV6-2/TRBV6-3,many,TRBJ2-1,CASSQLAGQSNEQFF
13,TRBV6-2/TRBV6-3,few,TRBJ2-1,CASRPTDWNEQFF
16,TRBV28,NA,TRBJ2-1,CASSHPVWTGDSEQFF
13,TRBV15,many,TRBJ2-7,CATEARGAYEQYF
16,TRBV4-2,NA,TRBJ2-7,CASSREIGSGHYEQYF
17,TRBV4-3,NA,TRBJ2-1,CASSQDRPAGGSGEQFF
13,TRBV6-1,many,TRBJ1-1,CASSPRAQAEAFF
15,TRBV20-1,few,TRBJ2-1,CSARVPQGDVNEQFF
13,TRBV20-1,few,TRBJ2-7,CSARRGQAYEQYF
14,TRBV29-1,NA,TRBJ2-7,CSVEKAGVEYEQYF
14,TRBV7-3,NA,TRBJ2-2,CASRMDRYTGELFF
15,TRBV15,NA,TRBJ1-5,CATSSPLNSNQPQHF
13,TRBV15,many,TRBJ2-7,CATTSGGRDEQYF
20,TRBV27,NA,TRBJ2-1,CASSPRSGTSGGVAYNEQFF